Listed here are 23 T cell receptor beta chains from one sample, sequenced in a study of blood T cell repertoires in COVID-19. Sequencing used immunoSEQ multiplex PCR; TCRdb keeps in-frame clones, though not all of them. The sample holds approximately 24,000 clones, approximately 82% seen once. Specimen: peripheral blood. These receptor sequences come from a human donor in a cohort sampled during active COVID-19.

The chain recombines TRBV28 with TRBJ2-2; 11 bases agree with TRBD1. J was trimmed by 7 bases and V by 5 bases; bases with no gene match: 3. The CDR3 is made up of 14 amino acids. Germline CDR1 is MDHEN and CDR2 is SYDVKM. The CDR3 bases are TGTGCCAGCAGTCGGACAGGGGGCAACGGGGAGCTGTTTTTT. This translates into CASSRTGGNGELFF.

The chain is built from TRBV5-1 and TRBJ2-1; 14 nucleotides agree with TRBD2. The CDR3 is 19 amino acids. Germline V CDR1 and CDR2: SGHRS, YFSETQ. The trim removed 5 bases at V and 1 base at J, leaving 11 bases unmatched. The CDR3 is CASSPGGTSGSRSYNEQFF. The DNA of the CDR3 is TGCGCCAGCAGTCCGGGTGGGACTAGCGGGAGTAGGTCCTACAATGAGCAGTTCTTC.

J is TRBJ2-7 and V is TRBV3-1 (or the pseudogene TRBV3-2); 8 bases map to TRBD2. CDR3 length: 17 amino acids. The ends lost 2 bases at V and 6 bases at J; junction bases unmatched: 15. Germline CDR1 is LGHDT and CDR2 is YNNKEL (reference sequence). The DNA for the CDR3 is TGTGCCAGCAGCCAAAGAGATACTGGACTAGCCGGTGGCGAGCAGTACTTC. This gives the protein CASSQRDTGLAGGEQYF.

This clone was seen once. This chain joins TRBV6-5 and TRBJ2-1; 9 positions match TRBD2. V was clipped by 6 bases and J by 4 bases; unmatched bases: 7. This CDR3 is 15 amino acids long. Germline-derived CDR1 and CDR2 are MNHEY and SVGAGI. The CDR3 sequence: CASSRGGVIYNEQFF. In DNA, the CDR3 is TGTGCCAGCAGCCGCGGGGGGGTGATTTACAATGAGCAGTTCTTC.

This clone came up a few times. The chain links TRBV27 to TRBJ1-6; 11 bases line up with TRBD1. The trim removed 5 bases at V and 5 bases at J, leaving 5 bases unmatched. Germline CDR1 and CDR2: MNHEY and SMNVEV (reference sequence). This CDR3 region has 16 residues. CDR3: CASSEGQGVHNSPLHF. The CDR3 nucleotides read TGTGCCAGCAGTGAGGGACAGGGGGTCCATAATTCACCCCTCCACTTT.

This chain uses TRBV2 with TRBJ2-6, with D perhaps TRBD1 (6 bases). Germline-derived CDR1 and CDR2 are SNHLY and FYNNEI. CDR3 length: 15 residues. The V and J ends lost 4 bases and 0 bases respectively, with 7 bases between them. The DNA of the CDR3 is TGTGCCAGCAGTGTGGACAGCTCTGGGGCCAACGTCCTGACTTTC. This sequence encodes CASSVDSSGANVLTF.

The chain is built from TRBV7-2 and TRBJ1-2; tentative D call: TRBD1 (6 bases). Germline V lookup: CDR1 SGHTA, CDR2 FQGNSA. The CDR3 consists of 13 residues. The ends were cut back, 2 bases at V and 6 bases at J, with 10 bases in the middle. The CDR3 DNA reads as TGTGCCAGCAGCTTAAGGGACACTCATGGCTACACCTTC. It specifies CASSLRDTHGYTF.

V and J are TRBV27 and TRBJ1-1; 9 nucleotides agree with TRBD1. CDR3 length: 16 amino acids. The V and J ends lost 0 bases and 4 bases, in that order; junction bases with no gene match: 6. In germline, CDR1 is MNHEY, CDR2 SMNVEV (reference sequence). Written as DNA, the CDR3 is TGTGCCAGCAGTTTATCCCCGACAGGGGGAGGCACTGAAGCTTTCTTT. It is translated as CASSLSPTGGGTEAFF.

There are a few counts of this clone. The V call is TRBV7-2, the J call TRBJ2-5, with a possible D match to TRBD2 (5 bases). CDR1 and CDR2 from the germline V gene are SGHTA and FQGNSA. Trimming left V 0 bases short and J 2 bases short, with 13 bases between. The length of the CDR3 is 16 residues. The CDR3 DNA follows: TGTGCCAGCAGCTTAGCGGCAGCGGCCCAACAAGAGACCCAGTACTTC. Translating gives CASSLAAAAQQETQYF.

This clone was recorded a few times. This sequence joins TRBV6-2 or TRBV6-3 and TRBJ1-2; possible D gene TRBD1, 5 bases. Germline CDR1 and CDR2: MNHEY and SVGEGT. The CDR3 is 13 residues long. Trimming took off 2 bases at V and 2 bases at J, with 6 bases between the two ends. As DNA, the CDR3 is TGTGCCAGCAGTTACAAGGGGAACTATGGCTACACCTTC. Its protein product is CASSYKGNYGYTF.

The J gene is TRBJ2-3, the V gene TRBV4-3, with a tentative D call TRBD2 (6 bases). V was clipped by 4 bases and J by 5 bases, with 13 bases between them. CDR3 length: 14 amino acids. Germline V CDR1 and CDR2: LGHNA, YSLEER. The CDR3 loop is CASSLGGGVDTQYF. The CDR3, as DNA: TGCGCCAGCAGCCTCGGAGGAGGGGTAGATACGCAGTATTTT.

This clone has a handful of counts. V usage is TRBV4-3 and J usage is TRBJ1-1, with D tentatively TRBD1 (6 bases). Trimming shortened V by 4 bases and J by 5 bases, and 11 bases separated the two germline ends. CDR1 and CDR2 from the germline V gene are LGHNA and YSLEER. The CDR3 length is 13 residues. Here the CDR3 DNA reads TGCGCCAGCAGCCCATACAGGGAAACTGAAGCTTTCTTT. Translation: CASSPYRETEAFF.

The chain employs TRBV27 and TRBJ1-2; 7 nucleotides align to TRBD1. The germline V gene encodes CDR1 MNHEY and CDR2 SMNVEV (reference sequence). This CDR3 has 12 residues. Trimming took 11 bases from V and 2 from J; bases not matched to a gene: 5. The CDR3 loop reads CAGRQGNYGYTF. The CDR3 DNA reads TGTGCCGGGAGACAGGGAAACTATGGCTACACCTTC.

CDR3 loop: CASSPWETYEQYF. The CDR3 DNA reads as TGTGCCAGCAGCCCGTGGGAGACGTACGAGCAGTACTTC. The J gene is TRBJ2-7, the V gene TRBV7-2; a possible D gene is TRBD2 (5 bases). The CDR3 is made up of 13 amino acids. Germline values: CDR1 SGHTA, CDR2 FQGNSA. Between the trimmed V and J ends, which lost 5 bases and 4 bases, there was a span of 12 bases.

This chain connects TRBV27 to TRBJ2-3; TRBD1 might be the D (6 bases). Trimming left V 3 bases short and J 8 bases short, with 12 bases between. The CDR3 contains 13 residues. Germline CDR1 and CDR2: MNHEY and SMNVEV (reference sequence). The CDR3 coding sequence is TGTGCCAGCAGTTTGACTTTAGGGGGTACGCAGTATTTT. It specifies CASSLTLGGTQYF.

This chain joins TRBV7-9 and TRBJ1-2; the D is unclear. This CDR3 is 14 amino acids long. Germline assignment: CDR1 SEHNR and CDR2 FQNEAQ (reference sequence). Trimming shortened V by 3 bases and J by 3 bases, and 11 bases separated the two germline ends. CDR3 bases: TGTGCCAGCAGCTTTACGGGGAGGGACTATGGCTACACCTTC. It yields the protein CASSFTGRDYGYTF.

The CDR3 DNA reads as TGTGCCAGCAGTTACTCAGGGGGAGTCGGGAATTCACCCCTCCACTTT. This translates into CASSYSGGVGNSPLHF. This rearrangement joins TRBV6-6 to TRBJ1-6; a weak D match, TRBD1 (6 bases). There are 16 residues in the CDR3. V was trimmed by 0 bases and J by 7 bases, leaving 13 bases between them. Germline CDR1 MNHNY, CDR2 SVGAGI (reference sequence).

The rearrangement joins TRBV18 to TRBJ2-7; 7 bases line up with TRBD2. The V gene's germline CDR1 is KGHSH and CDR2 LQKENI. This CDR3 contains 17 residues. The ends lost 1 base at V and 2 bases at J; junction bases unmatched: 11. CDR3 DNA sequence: TGTGCCAGCTCACCACGGTTTCAGCGGGACGGGGCCTACGAGCAGTACTTC. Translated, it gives CASSPRFQRDGAYEQYF.

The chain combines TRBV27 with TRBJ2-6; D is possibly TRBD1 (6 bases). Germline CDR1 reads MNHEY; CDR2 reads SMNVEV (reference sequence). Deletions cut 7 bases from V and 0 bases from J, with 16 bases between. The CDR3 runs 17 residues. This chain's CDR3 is CASKAGTWISGANVLTF. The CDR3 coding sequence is TGTGCCAGCAAAGCCGGGACATGGATCTCTGGGGCCAACGTCCTGACTTTC. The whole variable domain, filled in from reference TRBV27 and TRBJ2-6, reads EAQVTQNPRYLITVTGKKLTVTCSQNMNHEYMSWYRQDPGLGLRQIYYSMNVEVTDKGDVPEGYKVSRKEKRNFPLILESPSPNQTSLYFCASKAGTWISGANVLTFGAGSRLTVL.

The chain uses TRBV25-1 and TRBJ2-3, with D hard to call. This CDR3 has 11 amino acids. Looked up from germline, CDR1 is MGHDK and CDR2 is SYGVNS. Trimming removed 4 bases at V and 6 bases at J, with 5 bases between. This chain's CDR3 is CASSVRDTQYF. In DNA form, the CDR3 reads TGTGCCAGCAGTGTGAGGGATACGCAGTATTTT.

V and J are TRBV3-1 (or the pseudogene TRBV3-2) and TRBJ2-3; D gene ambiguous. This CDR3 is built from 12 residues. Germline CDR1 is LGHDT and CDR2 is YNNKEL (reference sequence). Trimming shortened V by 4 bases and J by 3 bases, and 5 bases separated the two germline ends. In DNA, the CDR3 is TGTGCCAGCAGCCTTATGACAGATACGCAGTATTTT. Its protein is CASSLMTDTQYF.

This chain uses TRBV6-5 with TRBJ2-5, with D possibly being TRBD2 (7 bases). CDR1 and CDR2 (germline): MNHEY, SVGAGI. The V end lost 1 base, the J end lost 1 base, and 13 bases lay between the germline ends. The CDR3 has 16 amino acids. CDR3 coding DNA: TGTGCCAGCAGTTACTGGGGGGGCGGGGGCCAAGAGACCCAGTACTTC. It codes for CASSYWGGGGQETQYF.

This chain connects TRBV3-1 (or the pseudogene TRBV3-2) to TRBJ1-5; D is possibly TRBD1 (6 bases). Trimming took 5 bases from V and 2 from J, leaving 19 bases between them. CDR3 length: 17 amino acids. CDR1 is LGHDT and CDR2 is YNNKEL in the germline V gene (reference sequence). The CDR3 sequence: CASSNHDKGGRNQPQHF. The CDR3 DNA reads TGTGCCAGCAGCAACCACGATAAGGGGGGGCGCAATCAGCCCCAGCATTTT.